The 17 T cell receptor beta chains below come from one sample, sequenced in a study of blood T cell repertoires in COVID-19. Sequencing was performed with immunoSEQ multiplex PCR; in TCRdb, only in-frame clones are kept and a portion is missing. This sample carries some 180,000 clones, 81% of them seen once, and the ten largest clones take approximately 10%. Sequenced input: peripheral blood. These receptors came from a woman aged 40-49 years with COVID-19, enrolled during active disease.

J is TRBJ2-1 and V is TRBV28, with 14 bases matching TRBD2. The germline gives CDR1 MDHEN, CDR2 SYDVKM. The length of the CDR3 is 18 residues. The J segment lost 6 bases and the V segment lost 2 bases, leaving 9 bases of the junction unmatched. The CDR3 DNA reads as TGTGCCAGCAGTTTAAGACTAGCGGGAGGGCCTAAGTCCAATGAGCAGTTCTTC. Translated: CASSLRLAGGPKSNEQFF. Complete variable domain (other parts from reference TRBV28 and TRBJ2-1): DVKVTQSSRYLVKRTGEKVFLECVQDMDHENMFWYRQDPGLGLRLIYFSYDVKMKEKGDIPEGYSVSREKKERFSLILESASTNQTSMYLCASSLRLAGGPKSNEQFFGPGTRLTVL.

This rearrangement joins TRBV28 to TRBJ2-1, with D tentatively TRBD2 (7 bases). Germline V lookup: CDR1 MDHEN, CDR2 SYDVKM. This CDR3 spans 16 amino acids. V was pared by 6 bases and J by 0 bases, with 15 bases between. The CDR3 sequence is CASSPEGGGSYNEQFF. DNA of the CDR3: TGTGCCAGCAGCCCCGAGGGGGGGGGCTCCTACAATGAGCAGTTCTTC. Full variable domain (outside the CDR3, taken from reference TRBV28 and TRBJ2-1): DVKVTQSSRYLVKRTGEKVFLECVQDMDHENMFWYRQDPGLGLRLIYFSYDVKMKEKGDIPEGYSVSREKKERFSLILESASTNQTSMYLCASSPEGGGSYNEQFFGPGTRLTVL.

This sequence joins TRBV6-4 and TRBJ2-7; 8 bases align to TRBD1. V dropped 2 bases and J dropped 0; count of bases not matched to a gene: 3. Germline V CDR1 and CDR2: MRHNA, SNTAGT. This CDR3 region has 15 residues. Written as DNA, the CDR3 is TGTGCCAGCAGTGACGAGACAGGGGACTCCTACGAGCAGTACGTC. Amino acids: CASSDETGDSYEQYV.

This clone came up many times. This chain's CDR3 is CASSLTGGEQYV. The CDR3 region has the DNA TGTGCCAGCTCACTCACAGGGGGCGAGCAGTACGTC. The chain is built from TRBV18 and TRBJ2-7; 8 bases agree with TRBD1. This CDR3 has 12 residues. The J segment lost 6 bases and the V segment lost 4 bases, leaving 2 bases of the junction unmatched. Germline CDR1 is KGHSH and CDR2 is LQKENI.

This chain connects TRBV5-1 to TRBJ2-3; tentatively, D is TRBD2 (5 bases). The CDR3 length is 16 residues. The V and J ends lost 5 bases and 1 base respectively, with 17 bases between them. The V gene's germline CDR1 is SGHRS and CDR2 YFSETQ. CDR3 protein: CASSVGTGLGTDTQYF. The DNA of the CDR3 is TGCGCCAGCAGTGTAGGTACGGGGTTGGGCACAGATACGCAGTATTTT.

The chain combines TRBV28 with TRBJ2-3; tentatively, D is TRBD2 (6 bases). The CDR3 sequence is 15 residues long. Trimming removed 4 bases at V and 3 bases at J, with 14 bases between. Germline-derived CDR1 and CDR2 are MDHEN and SYDVKM. The CDR3 coding sequence is TGTGCCAGCAGTTCCCACGGGGGATCGACAGATACGCAGTATTTT. As protein: CASSSHGGSTDTQYF.

This chain connects TRBV4-1 to TRBJ2-6, with D hard to call. The germline CDR1 and CDR2 sequences are MGHRA and YSYEKL. Between the trimmed V and J ends, which lost 3 bases and 13 bases, there was a span of 16 bases. The CDR3 runs 14 residues. In DNA form, the CDR3 reads TGCGCCAGCAGCCACCTCGCCCCTTCAGGAGTCCTGACTTTC. Amino acid sequence: CASSHLAPSGVLTF.

This chain links TRBV6-1 with TRBJ1-2, with 8 positions matching TRBD1. Germline-derived CDR1 and CDR2 are MNHNS and SASEGT. Trimming cost V 0 bases and J 8 bases; bases outside gene matches: 5. This CDR3 region has 14 residues. In DNA, the CDR3 is TGTGCCAGCAGTGAAGCATGGACAGGGAACGGCTACACCTTC. It is translated as CASSEAWTGNGYTF.

The J gene is TRBJ1-2, the V gene TRBV19; a weak D match, TRBD1 (5 bases). The length of the CDR3 is 14 residues. Germline CDR1 LNHDA, CDR2 SQIVND (reference sequence). Deletions cut 6 bases from V and 4 bases from J, with 15 bases between. CDR3 in amino acids: CASSFLDSAYGYTF. The CDR3 nucleotides read TGTGCCAGTAGCTTCCTCGACAGCGCCTATGGCTACACCTTC.

The rearrangement links TRBV18 to TRBJ2-7; unclear D gene. Germline V gene sequence: CDR1 KGHSH, CDR2 LQKENI. V was trimmed by 3 bases and J by 6 bases, leaving 15 bases between them. CDR3 length equals 14 residues. The DNA for the CDR3 is TGTGCCAGCTCACCCCTCGTTTCAAACTCCGAGCAGTACTTC. It yields the protein CASSPLVSNSEQYF.

This chain joins TRBV19 and TRBJ2-6; 10 nucleotides agree with TRBD2. The V segment lost 6 bases and the J segment 0 bases; nucleotides outside the gene matches: 5. CDR3 size: 17 residues. CDR1 and CDR2 from the germline V gene are LNHDA and SQIVND (reference sequence). The CDR3, as DNA: TGTGCCAGTAGCAAACGACTAGCGGGCTCTGGGGCCAACGTCCTGACTTTC. This gives the protein CASSKRLAGSGANVLTF.

The sample holds many counts of this clone. The chain combines TRBV7-9 with TRBJ1-2; the match to TRBD1 covers 8 bases. V shed 1 base, J shed 5 bases, and the junction held 3 bases outside the gene matches. Per germline, CDR1 SEHNR and CDR2 FQNEAQ (reference sequence). This CDR3 has 14 residues. CDR3 region: CASSLGGQVYGYTF. In DNA, the CDR3 is TGTGCCAGCAGCTTAGGGGGACAGGTATATGGCTACACCTTC.

This clone was seen many times. The chain joins TRBV7-9 to TRBJ1-4; the match to TRBD1 covers 10 bases. The CDR3 extends over 14 amino acids. The trim removed 5 bases at V and 8 bases at J, leaving 5 bases unmatched. Per germline, CDR1 SEHNR and CDR2 FQNEAQ (reference sequence). The CDR3 is CASSRDRGREKLFF. CDR3 bases: TGTGCCAGCAGCCGAGACAGGGGGCGCGAAAAACTGTTTTTT.

V and J are TRBV7-6 and TRBJ2-1, with 8 bases fitting TRBD1. V lost 4 bases and J lost 0; bases outside the gene matches: 8. Germline CDR1 and CDR2: SGHVS and FNYEAQ. This CDR3 comprises 17 residues. In nucleotides, the CDR3 is TGTGCCAGCAGCTCGAGGTACAGGGGGAGCTCCTACAATGAGCAGTTCTTC. Its protein is CASSSRYRGSSYNEQFF.

This clone was seen only a few times. J is TRBJ1-3 and V is TRBV5-4; D may be TRBD1 (5 bases). The germline V gene encodes CDR1 SGHNT and CDR2 YYREEE (reference sequence). The CDR3 sequence is 14 residues long. V lost 4 bases and J lost 0, with 8 bases in between. The CDR3 is CASSRGSSGNTIYF. The CDR3 coding sequence is TGTGCCAGCAGCCGGGGGAGCTCTGGAAACACCATATATTTT. Combining the CDR3 with reference TRBV5-4 and TRBJ1-3 gives the whole variable domain ETGVTQSPTHLIKTRGQQVTLRCSSQSGHNTVSWYQQALGQGPQFIFQYYREEENGRGNFPPRFSGLQFPNYSSELNVNALELDDSALYLCASSRGSSGNTIYFGEGSWLTVV.

This clone occurred many times. The genes are TRBV21-1 and TRBJ1-2; the listed D gene, TRBD1, was not tested against the DNA. TRBV21-1 is a pseudogene segment. CDR3 length: 15 amino acids. The CDR3 sequence is CASSKNQGPTHGYTF. In DNA form, the CDR3 reads TGTGCCAGCAGCAAAAATCAGGGGCCTACACATGGCTACACCTTC.

This sequence joins TRBV5-1 and TRBJ2-1; TRBD2 agrees at 9 bases. Germline V gives CDR1 SGHRS, CDR2 YFSETQ. The CDR3 consists of 16 residues. Trimming removed 4 bases from V and 4 bases from J; junction bases left unmatched: 9. The CDR3 region is CASSKTLAGLYNEQFF. The CDR3 nucleotides read TGCGCCAGCAGCAAAACCCTAGCGGGGCTATACAATGAGCAGTTCTTC.